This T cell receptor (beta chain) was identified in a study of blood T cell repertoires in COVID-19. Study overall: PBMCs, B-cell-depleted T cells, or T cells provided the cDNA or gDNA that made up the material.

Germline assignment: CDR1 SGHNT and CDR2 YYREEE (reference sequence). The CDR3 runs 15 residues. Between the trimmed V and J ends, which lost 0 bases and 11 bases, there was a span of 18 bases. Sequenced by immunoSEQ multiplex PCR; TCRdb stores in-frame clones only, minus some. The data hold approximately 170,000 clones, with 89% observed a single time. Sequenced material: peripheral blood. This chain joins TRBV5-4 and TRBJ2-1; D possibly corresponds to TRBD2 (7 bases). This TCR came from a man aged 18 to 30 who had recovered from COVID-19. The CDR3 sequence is CASSLEILGGLQQFF. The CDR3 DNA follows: TGTGCCAGCAGCTTGGAAATCTTGGGGGGGCTACAGCAGTTCTTC.